This T cell receptor beta chain was sequenced in a study of early T cells in non-severe SARS-CoV-2 infection. Study-level background: The input, bulk RNA from unsorted whole blood, was sequenced, and chains were unpaired. General observations from the study: Matching results from VDJdb favored anti-spike CD8 responses, leaving private and CD4 specificities undetected.

Germline CDR1 and CDR2: ENHRY and SYGVKD. The ends lost 4 bases at V and 5 bases at J; junction bases unmatched: 3. The CDR3 is 13 amino acids. Unique molecular identifiers were affixed to single, distinct cDNA molecules. One entry per CDR3 protein, called by TCRdb with MiXCR from the 5' RACE reads. Among about 42,000 distinct CDR3 sequences listed, around 7% were seen once. About this clonotype: Its antigen is as yet unknown.

The specimen sequenced was whole blood. V gene TRBV10-3 combines with J gene TRBJ2-5, with 8 bases that match TRBD1. This sequence was found in an adult who was a healthcare worker with PCR-confirmed SARS-CoV-2 infection or an uninfected control (not recorded which). The CDR3 DNA is TGTGCCATCAGTGGGGGACAGGAGGAGACCCAGTACTTC. Protein sequence: CAISGGQEETQYF.